Following are 23 T cell receptor beta chains from one sample sequenced in a study of T cells in Graves' hyperthyroidism and ophthalmopathy. Regions amplified from RNA transcripts were the TCR beta CDR3 regions. A first-round RT-PCR of the TCR CDR3 used the HTBI primer set. A single record per CDR3 protein comes from TCRdb applying MiXCR to the multiplex PCR reads. The profile shows fewer than 450,000 distinct CDR3 sequences, 15% of them singletons. Sequencing used blood. Receptor source: a woman aged 55-69 years with Graves' ophthalmopathy.

This clonotype was recorded many times. The chain combines TRBV5-1 with TRBJ2-3; unclear D gene. V was shortened by 4 bases and J by 5 bases, with 14 bases between the two germline ends. Germline CDR1 and CDR2: SGHRS and YFSETQ. The CDR3 consists of 14 residues. Here the CDR3 DNA reads TGCGCCAGCAGCAAGGACCGAGCGTTAGATACGCAGTATTTT. Translated, it gives CASSKDRALDTQYF.

The gene calls are TRBV14 and TRBJ2-7; 13 nucleotides align to TRBD2. The ends lost 3 bases at V and 3 bases at J; junction bases unmatched: 23. This CDR3 is 22 amino acids long. The germline V gene encodes CDR1 SGHDN and CDR2 FVKESK. The CDR3 is CASSQASTPPPSGTSGNYEQYF. DNA of the CDR3: TGTGCCAGCAGCCAGGCCTCAACTCCTCCCCCGAGCGGGACTAGCGGGAACTACGAGCAGTACTTC.

J is TRBJ1-1 and V is TRBV7-9; D call uncertain. This CDR3 has 13 residues. The ends were cut back, 0 bases at V and 12 bases at J, with 14 bases in the middle. CDR1 is SEHNR, CDR2 FQNEAQ, per germline (reference sequence). CDR3 sequence (DNA): TGTGCCAGCAGCTTAGCGAGGGAGGGTCGAACTTTCTTT. Translated, it gives CASSLAREGRTFF.

The genes are TRBV6-1 and TRBJ1-5, with no clear D. Trimming shortened V by 2 bases and J by 3 bases, and 8 bases separated the two germline ends. The CDR3 is made up of 14 amino acids. Germline V lookup: CDR1 MNHNS, CDR2 SASEGT. The CDR3 DNA reads as TGTGCCAGCAGTGAAATGTGGCTCAATCAGCCCCAGCATTTT. Its protein is CASSEMWLNQPQHF.

The chain joins TRBV28 to TRBJ2-1; TRBD1 agrees at 9 bases. This CDR3 comprises 18 residues. V was pared by 2 bases and J by 4 bases, with 12 bases of the junction left unmatched. Germline V gene data show CDR1 as MDHEN and CDR2 as SYDVKM. The CDR3 reads CASSLLSGYRGLYNEQFF. CDR3 nucleotides: TGTGCCAGCAGTTTACTTTCGGGGTACAGGGGGCTATACAATGAGCAGTTCTTC.

The V and J genes are TRBV3-1 and TRBJ2-5, with D perhaps TRBD1 (6 bases). Germline assignment: CDR1 LGHDT and CDR2 YNNKEL (reference sequence). Trimming took 1 base from V and 14 from J, leaving 14 bases between them. This CDR3 region has 12 residues. The CDR3 sequence is CASSQGRDTYYF. The CDR3 nucleotides are TGTGCCAGCAGCCAAGGTCGGGACACCTATTACTTC.

This clonotype occurred a few times. This chain joins TRBV6-2 or TRBV6-3 and TRBJ2-5, with D possibly matching TRBD1 (5 bases). Germline lookup yields CDR1 MNHEY and CDR2 SVGEGT. The germline V and J ends were trimmed by 7 bases and 4 bases, with 13 bases remaining between them. This CDR3 has 13 amino acids. The CDR3, as DNA: TGTGCCAGCACATCGACAGTGGGAGAGACCCAGTACTTC. As protein: CASTSTVGETQYF.

This clonotype was counted many times. V and J are TRBV7-8 and TRBJ1-5, with D uncertain. V lost 2 bases and J lost 3, with 5 bases in between. Germline assignment: CDR1 SGHVS and CDR2 FQNEAQ. This CDR3 has 13 amino acids. The CDR3 DNA follows: TGTGCCAGCAGCTTATCCGCCAATCAGCCCCAGCATTTT. This gives the protein CASSLSANQPQHF.

This clonotype was observed at least ten times. The chain links TRBV18 to TRBJ2-2, with a tentative D call TRBD1 (5 bases). The CDR3 runs 15 residues. Trimming took 1 base from V and 1 from J, leaving 7 bases between them. The V gene's germline CDR1 is KGHSH and CDR2 LQKENI. In nucleotides, the CDR3 is TGTGCCAGCTCACCACGGCAGGGGAACACCGGGGAGCTGTTTTTT. Amino acids: CASSPRQGNTGELFF.

This clonotype turned up a few times. The chain uses TRBV9 and TRBJ2-5; D perhaps matches TRBD2 (6 bases). The germline V gene encodes CDR1 SGDLS and CDR2 YYNGEE. The length of the CDR3 is 15 residues. V lost 0 bases to trimming and J lost 9 bases, with 18 bases between them. The CDR3 protein is CASSVGGDSLSPQYF. In DNA, the CDR3 is TGTGCCAGCAGCGTAGGGGGGGACTCCCTAAGTCCCCAGTACTTC.

This clonotype showed up many times. The chain combines TRBV20-1 with TRBJ2-1; weak D call: TRBD2 (5 bases). Germline V CDR1 and CDR2: DFQATT, SNEGSKA (reference sequence). V dropped 3 bases and J dropped 8 bases, with 20 bases sitting between them. The CDR3 covers 15 residues. The CDR3 spells CSAREQRPGVDEQFF. CDR3 DNA: TGCAGTGCTAGGGAGCAGCGGCCTGGGGTGGATGAGCAGTTCTTC.

The chain carries TRBV29-1 and TRBJ2-1, with TRBD2 matching 12 bases. CDR3 length: 14 residues. V lost 7 bases to trimming and J lost 6 bases; unmatched junction nucleotides: 7. Germline V gene data show CDR1 as SQVTM and CDR2 as ANQGSEA. The CDR3 loop reads CSGRLAGAPNEQFF. The CDR3, as DNA: TGCAGCGGCCGACTAGCGGGAGCCCCCAATGAGCAGTTCTTC.

This clonotype has at least ten counts. V gene TRBV7-2 combines with J gene TRBJ2-5, with a tentative D call TRBD2 (6 bases). The CDR3 covers 15 residues. The V gene lost 5 bases and the J gene lost 5 bases, with 18 bases spanning the gap. CDR1 SGHTA and CDR2 FQGNSA come from the germline V gene. The CDR3 coding sequence is TGTGCCAGCAGCCCGCAAGCGGGCGAATGGGAGACCCAGTACTTC. Encoded protein: CASSPQAGEWETQYF.

This clonotype showed up many times. The chain couples TRBV6-1 to TRBJ2-7; D is uncertain. The CDR3 has 13 amino acids. The germline V gene encodes CDR1 MNHNS and CDR2 SASEGT. V lost 2 bases and J 0 bases, leaving 5 bases between the germline ends. The CDR3 here is CASSELSSYEQYF. The CDR3 nucleotides are TGTGCCAGCAGTGAACTCAGCTCCTACGAGCAGTACTTC.

V usage is TRBV20-1 and J usage is TRBJ1-1; D is unclear. The CDR3 totals 12 residues. Germline CDR1 DFQATT, CDR2 SNEGSKA (reference sequence). Trimming cost V 4 bases and J 3 bases, with 9 bases left between them. CDR3: CSATPLYTEAFF. The CDR3 DNA reads as TGCAGTGCTACCCCCCTGTACACTGAAGCTTTCTTT.

The chain uses TRBV10-3 and TRBJ2-3, with D possibly TRBD2 on 6 matching bases. V lost 6 bases and J 2 bases, leaving 24 bases between the germline ends. The germline CDR1 and CDR2 sequences are ENHRY and SYGVKD. The CDR3 has 18 amino acids. The CDR3 sequence: CAISAIEGSGTPTDTQYF. The CDR3 DNA follows: TGTGCCATCAGCGCCATTGAGGGTAGCGGAACCCCCACAGATACGCAGTATTTT.

This clonotype has just a few counts. The chain links TRBV7-9 to TRBJ2-1; the match to TRBD1 covers 11 bases. Germline V CDR1 and CDR2: SEHNR, FQNEAQ (reference sequence). The trim removed 6 bases at V and 4 bases at J, leaving 11 bases unmatched. CDR3 length: 17 amino acids. The CDR3, as DNA: TGTGCCAGCAGTTATAGGGTTGGGACAGGGGGTTACAATGAGCAGTTCTTC. It encodes CASSYRVGTGGYNEQFF.

The chain has TRBV12-3 or TRBV12-4 and TRBJ2-1; TRBD2 aligns across 7 bases. The CDR3 totals 13 residues. Unmatched junction bases numbered 3, after V lost 1 base and J lost 9 bases. CDR3: CASSLGAGSEQFF. The CDR3 DNA reads as TGTGCCAGCAGTTTAGGAGCGGGAAGTGAGCAGTTCTTC.

This clonotype was detected ten times or more. The rearrangement links TRBV27 to TRBJ2-7, with TRBD2 as a possible D gene (6 bases). Between the trimmed V and J ends, which lost 5 bases and 1 base, there was a span of 18 bases. The V gene's germline CDR1 is MNHEY and CDR2 SMNVEV (reference sequence). This CDR3 is built from 16 residues. CDR3 nucleotides: TGTGCCAGCAGTCCCCGGGGAGCGGGCCGATCCTACGAGCAGTACTTC. Protein sequence: CASSPRGAGRSYEQYF.

The rearrangement uses TRBV19 and TRBJ1-6; D unresolved. The CDR3 runs 15 residues. Germline lookup yields CDR1 LNHDA and CDR2 SQIVND (reference sequence). V lost 7 bases and J lost 2, with 12 bases in between. Here the CDR3 DNA reads TGTGCCAGTATGATAACCGGGACCTATAATTCACCCCTCCACTTT. This gives the protein CASMITGTYNSPLHF.

This clonotype was detected ten times or more. The rearrangement joins TRBV24-1 to TRBJ2-7; no firm D call. V lost 3 bases to trimming and J lost 3 bases, with 8 bases between them. The germline V gene encodes CDR1 KGHDR and CDR2 SFDVKD. This CDR3 has 13 amino acids. The CDR3 sequence: CATSDASNYEQYF. CDR3 in DNA: TGTGCCACCAGTGATGCCTCAAACTACGAGCAGTACTTC.

Concerning this clonotype: A much larger clone is a single base away; this may be a read error. The chain combines TRBV11-2 with TRBJ2-7; D is unclear. Germline V gene lookup returns CDR1 SGHAT and CDR2 FQNNGV. The CDR3 consists of 14 residues. V lost 1 base, J lost 6 bases, and 13 bases lay in between. CDR3 protein: CASSLASLVGEQYF. The CDR3 DNA reads TGTGCCAGCAGCTTAGCGAGTCTCGTGGGCGAGCAGTACTTC.

This clonotype was detected a few times. This chain links TRBV15 with TRBJ2-1, with 8 bases aligning to TRBD2. CDR1 is LNHNV, CDR2 YYDKDF, per germline (reference sequence). There are 16 residues in the CDR3. With 1 base clipped from V and 7 bases from J, the junction kept 9 bases outside the gene matches. The CDR3 loop reads CATSRAPGTRANEQFF. For the CDR3, the DNA is TGTGCCACCAGCAGAGCTCCCGGGACTAGGGCTAATGAGCAGTTCTTC.